The 23 T cell receptor beta chains in this list originate from one sample, sequenced in a study of T cell repertoires in cytomegalovirus infection. No antigen has been assigned to these receptors. One entry per CDR3 protein, called by TCRdb with MiXCR from the reads. The sample records about 700,000 distinct CDR3 sequences, around a third being singletons. The source material was cultured PBMCs, sampled from culture after CMV antigen stimulation. These TCRs come from a human donor in good health (CMV status not recorded). Some clones in this sample may be carry-over from other donors' samples.

The V call is TRBV12-3 or TRBV12-4, the J call TRBJ1-6, with D unclear. V shed 3 bases and J shed 13 bases, with 10 bases lying between them. This CDR3 spans 12 amino acids. The CDR3 loop reads CASSFNGQPLHF. The DNA for the CDR3 is TGTGCCAGCAGTTTTAACGGTCAGCCCCTCCACTTT.

V usage is TRBV4-1 and J usage is TRBJ2-2; 7 nucleotides align to TRBD1. CDR1 MGHRA and CDR2 YSYEKL come from the germline V gene. The CDR3 length is 17 residues. The ends lost 3 bases at V and 2 bases at J; junction bases unmatched: 9. This CDR3 reads CASSHIRGGINTGELFF. The CDR3 bases are TGCGCCAGCAGCCACATTCGAGGGGGCATAAACACCGGGGAGCTGTTTTTT.

This clonotype showed up just a few times. Written as DNA, the CDR3 is TGTGCCAGCAGCTCAGCCGGGACAGATAACAATGAGCAGTTCTTC. Translated, it gives CASSSAGTDNNEQFF. The V gene is TRBV7-6, the J gene TRBJ2-1, with 7 positions matching TRBD1. Unmatched junction bases numbered 8, after V lost 4 bases and J lost 5 bases. Germline V gene sequence: CDR1 SGHVS, CDR2 FNYEAQ. The CDR3 covers 15 residues.

Concerning this clonotype itself: A read error is possible here, since a much larger clone lies one base away. The rearrangement links TRBV12-3 or TRBV12-4 to TRBJ1-3; TRBD1 is a possible D gene (5 bases). The length of the CDR3 is 14 residues. CDR3 amino acids: CASTPGPGGNTLYF. CDR3 nucleotides: TGTGCCAGCACCCCGGGACCTGGTGGAAACACCTTATATTTT.

This chain links TRBV11-3 with TRBJ2-1, with 8 nucleotides matching TRBD1. Germline values: CDR1 SGHNT, CDR2 YENEEA. Losses at the gene ends were 3 bases for V and 0 bases for J; bases not matched to a gene: 1. The CDR3 covers 15 residues. CDR3 loop: CASSFTGGSYNEQFF. Written as DNA, the CDR3 is TGTGCCAGCAGCTTTACAGGGGGCTCCTACAATGAGCAGTTCTTC. Full variable domain (remainder filled in from reference TRBV11-3 and TRBJ2-1): EAGVVQSPRYKIIEKKQPVAFWCNPISGHNTLYWYLQNLGQGPELLIRYENEEAVDDSQLPKDRFSAERLKGVDSTLKIQPAELGDSAVYLCASSFTGGSYNEQFFGPGTRLTVL.

The sample holds a few counts of this clonotype. This chain joins TRBV4-3 and TRBJ1-4; tentative D call: TRBD1 (5 bases). The V and J ends lost 5 bases and 6 bases respectively, with 16 bases between them. CDR1 LGHNA and CDR2 YSLEER come from the germline V gene. This CDR3 contains 15 residues. Written as DNA, the CDR3 is TGCGCCAGCAGCTACCAGGGAGCGCGTGATGAAAAACTGTTTTTT. Its protein is CASSYQGARDEKLFF.

The chain links TRBV7-8 to TRBJ2-1, with 8 bases aligning to TRBD1. The CDR3 length is 15 residues. Germline V lookup: CDR1 SGHVS, CDR2 FQNEAQ. With V trimmed by 5 bases and J by 3 bases, 6 bases remained unmatched. The CDR3 nucleotides read TGTGCCAGCAGCCGTAACAGGGGGTTCTACAATGAGCAGTTCTTC. Amino acids: CASSRNRGFYNEQFF.

The table lists this clonotype with a few counts. V is TRBV18 and J is TRBJ2-1; 9 bases fit TRBD2. With 3 bases clipped from V and 4 bases from J, the junction kept 4 bases outside the gene matches. The CDR3 contains 15 residues. Germline CDR1 is KGHSH and CDR2 is LQKENI. The CDR3 DNA reads as TGTGCCAGCTCACCCTCGGCGGGAGGGTACAATGAGCAGTTCTTC. Encoded protein: CASSPSAGGYNEQFF.

The rearrangement joins TRBV6-2 or TRBV6-3 to TRBJ2-1; 10 bases match TRBD2. V trimming: 7 bases; J trimming: 4 bases; junction bases outside the gene matches: 10. Germline V gene data show CDR1 as MNHEY and CDR2 as SVGEGT. The CDR3 runs to 16 residues. CDR3 protein: CASTPLSGGYYNEQFF. CDR3 DNA: TGTGCCAGCACTCCACTTAGCGGGGGGTATTACAATGAGCAGTTCTTC.

This clonotype was observed a few times. This chain uses TRBV7-2 with TRBJ2-4; 10 bases fit TRBD2. Germline V CDR1 and CDR2: SGHTA, FQGNSA. J was trimmed by 7 bases and V by 8 bases; bases with no gene match: 14. CDR3 length: 16 residues. The CDR3 spells CASRGLAAQGGNIQYF. The CDR3 bases are TGTGCCAGCCGAGGACTAGCGGCCCAGGGGGGGAACATTCAGTACTTC. The full variable domain, in which reference TRBV7-2 and TRBJ2-4 provide the parts outside the CDR3, is GAGVSQSPSNKVTEKGKDVELRCDPISGHTALYWYRQSLGQGLEFLIYFQGNSAPDKSGLPSDRFSAERTGGSVSTLTIQRTQQEDSAVYLCASRGLAAQGGNIQYFGAGTRLSVL.

With respect to this clonotype: At one boundary the junction diverges from the germline segment, which might be a read error. V gene TRBV28 combines with J gene TRBJ2-7; no reliable D call. Per germline, CDR1 MDHEN and CDR2 SYDVKM. The CDR3 contains 15 residues. CDR3 nucleotide sequence: TGTGCCAGCAGTTTGTCCCCCCGACACCGGTCTGTAAGAGACTTC. Residues: CASSLSPRHRSVRDF.

The chain carries TRBV2 and TRBJ1-4; tentative D call: TRBD1 (5 bases). V was trimmed by 3 bases and J by 5 bases, leaving 10 bases between them. Looked up from germline, CDR1 is SNHLY and CDR2 is FYNNEI. The CDR3 is made up of 14 amino acids. CDR3 DNA sequence: TGTGCCAGCAGTGAGGAAAAGGGGAATGAAAAACTGTTTTTT. It specifies CASSEEKGNEKLFF.

V is TRBV12-5 and J is TRBJ2-2; D remains unclear. The V end lost 0 bases, the J end lost 3 bases, and 5 bases lay between the germline ends. CDR1 and CDR2 (germline): LGHNT, FRNRAP. This CDR3 spans 14 amino acids. In nucleotides, the CDR3 is TGTGCTAGTGGTTTGGTGCGGTACACCGGGGAGCTGTTTTTT. Translated, it gives CASGLVRYTGELFF. Looking up the rest from reference TRBV12-5 and TRBJ2-2 gives the full variable domain: DARVTQTPRHKVTEMGQEVTMRCQPILGHNTVFWYRQTMMQGLELLAYFRNRAPLDDSGMPKDRFSAEMPDATLATLKIQPSEPRDSAVYFCASGLVRYTGELFFGEGSRLTVL.

This chain joins TRBV2 and TRBJ2-5; D uncertain. Deletions cut 8 bases from V and 2 bases from J, with 12 bases between. This CDR3 is 13 amino acids long. Germline CDR1 and CDR2: SNHLY and FYNNEI. CDR3: CASGVQNQETQYF. The CDR3 nucleotides read TGTGCCAGCGGGGTCCAAAATCAAGAGACCCAGTACTTC. Full variable domain (rest looked up from reference TRBV2 and TRBJ2-5): EPEVTQTPSHQVTQMGQEVILRCVPISNHLYFYWYRQILGQKVEFLVSFYNNEISEKSEIFDDQFSVERPDGSNFTLKIRSTKLEDSAMYFCASGVQNQETQYFGPGTRLLVL.

The rearrangement joins TRBV5-1 to TRBJ1-4; 8 bases are a match to TRBD1. Germline CDR1 SGHRS, CDR2 YFSETQ. The J segment lost 4 bases and the V segment lost 5 bases, leaving 4 bases of the junction unmatched. The CDR3 covers 14 residues. This CDR3 is CASSQTGVNEKLFF. The DNA for the CDR3 is TGCGCCAGCAGTCAGACAGGGGTTAATGAAAAACTGTTTTTT. The full variable domain, rest sourced from reference TRBV5-1 and TRBJ1-4, is KAGVTQTPRYLIKTRGQQVTLSCSPISGHRSVSWYQQTPGQGLQFLFEYFSETQRNKGNFPGRFSGRQFSNSRSEMNVSTLELGDSALYLCASSQTGVNEKLFFGSGTQLSVL.

Here the CDR3 DNA reads TGCAGCTTCTCGACAGGGGATCGCTACGAGCAGTACTTC. This translates into CSFSTGDRYEQYF. This chain joins TRBV29-1 and TRBJ2-7; 8 bases line up with TRBD1. With 8 bases clipped from V and 3 bases from J, the junction kept 9 bases outside the gene matches. The germline CDR1 and CDR2 sequences are SQVTM and ANQGSEA. This CDR3 is built from 13 residues.

The chain joins TRBV28 to TRBJ1-2; no definite D call. The CDR3 spans 18 residues. Germline CDR1 and CDR2: MDHEN and SYDVKM. The ends were cut back, 4 bases at V and 3 bases at J, with 24 bases in the middle. Here the CDR3 reads CASSSPPSPRAEDYGYTF. In DNA form, the CDR3 reads TGTGCCAGCAGTTCCCCACCATCTCCGCGAGCCGAGGACTATGGCTACACCTTC.

The count of this clonotype is one. This chain joins TRBV7-9 and TRBJ2-1; TRBD1 or TRBD2 may be the D gene (7 bases each). Germline CDR1 is SEHNR and CDR2 is FQNEAQ (reference sequence). Trimming stripped 5 bases from V and 9 bases from J, with 23 bases between. CDR3 length: 16 amino acids. This CDR3 reads CASSPRGRDGRSEQFF. CDR3 DNA: TGTGCCAGCAGCCCCAGGGGGAGGGACGGAAGGTCTGAGCAGTTCTTC.

The V and J genes are TRBV7-2 and TRBJ2-3; D might be TRBD1 (5 bases). V was trimmed by 2 bases and J by 5 bases, leaving 14 bases between them. The CDR3 loop spans 15 amino acids. CDR1 and CDR2 from the germline V gene are SGHTA and FQGNSA. CDR3: CASSLFGQGEDTQYF. The CDR3 DNA follows: TGTGCCAGCAGCTTATTTGGCCAGGGTGAAGATACGCAGTATTTT.

This sequence joins TRBV18 and TRBJ1-1; 7 bases fit TRBD1. This CDR3 is 13 amino acids long. CDR1 and CDR2 (germline): KGHSH, LQKENI. The V and J ends lost 5 bases and 1 base, in that order; junction bases with no gene match: 1. The CDR3 bases are TGTGCCAGCTCAGGACAGGAGAACACTGAAGCTTTCTTT. The encoded protein is CASSGQENTEAFF.

The chain joins TRBV7-8 to TRBJ2-7; the D is unclear. This CDR3 has 14 amino acids. CDR1 and CDR2 from the germline V gene are SGHVS and FQNEAQ. Deletions cut 5 bases from V and 6 bases from J, with 17 bases between. CDR3 sequence reads: CASSPRSRLFEQYF. DNA of the CDR3: TGTGCCAGCAGCCCGCGGAGTCGTTTATTCGAGCAGTACTTC.

The V gene is TRBV5-6, the J gene TRBJ1-1, with 8 bases fitting TRBD1. V lost 5 bases and J lost 11; bases outside the gene matches: 8. This CDR3 is 12 amino acids long. The germline V gene has CDR1 SGHDT and CDR2 YYEEEE. CDR3 loop: CASSQGAADAFF. The CDR3 DNA is TGTGCCAGCAGTCAGGGGGCCGCGGATGCTTTCTTT.

This clonotype was observed a few times. The V gene is TRBV7-9, the J gene TRBJ2-7; TRBD1 matches at 11 bases. The CDR3 runs to 15 residues. Germline-derived CDR1 and CDR2 are SEHNR and FQNEAQ (reference sequence). The ends lost 5 bases at V and 9 bases at J; junction bases unmatched: 12. The CDR3 sequence is CASSARDRGSPGQYF. The CDR3 DNA is TGTGCCAGCAGCGCCCGGGACAGGGGGTCTCCTGGGCAGTACTTC. The variable domain in full, completed from reference TRBV7-9 and TRBJ2-7, reads DTGVSQNPRHKITKRGQNVTFRCDPISEHNRLYWYRQTLGQGPEFLTYFQNEAQLEKSRLLSDRFSAERPKGSFSTLEIQRTEQGDSAMYLCASSARDRGSPGQYFGPGTRLTVT.